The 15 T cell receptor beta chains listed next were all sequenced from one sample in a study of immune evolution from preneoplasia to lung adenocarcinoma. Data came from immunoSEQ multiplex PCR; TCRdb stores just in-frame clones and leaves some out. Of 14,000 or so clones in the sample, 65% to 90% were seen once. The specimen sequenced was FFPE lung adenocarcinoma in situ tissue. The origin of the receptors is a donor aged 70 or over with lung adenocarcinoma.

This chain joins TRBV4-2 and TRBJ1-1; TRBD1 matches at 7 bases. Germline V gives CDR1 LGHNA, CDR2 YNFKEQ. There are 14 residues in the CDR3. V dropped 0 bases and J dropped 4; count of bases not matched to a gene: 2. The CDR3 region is CASSQDRGGTEAFF. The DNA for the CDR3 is TGTGCCAGCAGCCAAGACAGGGGGGGCACTGAAGCTTTCTTT.

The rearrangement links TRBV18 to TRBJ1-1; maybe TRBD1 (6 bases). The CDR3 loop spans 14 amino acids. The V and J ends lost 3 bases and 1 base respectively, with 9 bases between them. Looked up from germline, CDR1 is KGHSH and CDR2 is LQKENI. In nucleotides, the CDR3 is TGTGCCAGCTCACCCCGGGACACGAACACTGAAGCTTTCTTT. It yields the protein CASSPRDTNTEAFF.

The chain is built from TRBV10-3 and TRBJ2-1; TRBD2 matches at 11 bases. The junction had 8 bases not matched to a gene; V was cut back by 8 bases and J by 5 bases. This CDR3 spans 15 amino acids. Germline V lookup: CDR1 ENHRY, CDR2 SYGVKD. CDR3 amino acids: CAILRKLAGDNEQFF. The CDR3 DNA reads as TGTGCCATCTTAAGAAAACTAGCGGGGGACAATGAGCAGTTCTTC.

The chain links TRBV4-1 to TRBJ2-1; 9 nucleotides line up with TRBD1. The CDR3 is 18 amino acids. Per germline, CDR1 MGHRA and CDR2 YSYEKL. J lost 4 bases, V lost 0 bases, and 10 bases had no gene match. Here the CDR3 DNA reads TGCGCCAGCAGCCAAGATTTCATAGGGACAGGGATGTACAATGAGCAGTTCTTC. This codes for CASSQDFIGTGMYNEQFF.

CDR3 DNA sequence: TGTGCCTGGAGTCCTCAACCGCTAGCGGGAGGGCCAGATACGCAGTATTTT. The encoded protein is CAWSPQPLAGGPDTQYF. The chain joins TRBV30 to TRBJ2-3; TRBD2 matches 12 bases. The CDR3 spans 17 residues. Germline CDR1 and CDR2: GTSNPN and SVGIG (reference sequence). The V and J ends lost 2 bases and 4 bases, in that order; junction bases with no gene match: 10.

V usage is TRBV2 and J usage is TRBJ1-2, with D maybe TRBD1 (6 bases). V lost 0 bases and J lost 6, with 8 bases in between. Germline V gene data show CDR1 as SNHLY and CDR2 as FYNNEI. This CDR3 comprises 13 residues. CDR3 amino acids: CASSEARGHGYTF. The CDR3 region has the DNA TGTGCCAGCAGTGAAGCGCGGGGGCATGGCTACACCTTC. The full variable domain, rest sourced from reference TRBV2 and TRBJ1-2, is EPEVTQTPSHQVTQMGQEVILRCVPISNHLYFYWYRQILGQKVEFLVSFYNNEISEKSEIFDDQFSVERPDGSNFTLKIRSTKLEDSAMYFCASSEARGHGYTFGSGTRLTVV.

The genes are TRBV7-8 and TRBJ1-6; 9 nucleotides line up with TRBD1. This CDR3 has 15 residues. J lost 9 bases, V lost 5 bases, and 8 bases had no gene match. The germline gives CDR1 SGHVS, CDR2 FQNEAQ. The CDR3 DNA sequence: TGTGCCAGCAGCCGACAACAGGGGGCCGTTTCACCCCTCCACTTT. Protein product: CASSRQQGAVSPLHF. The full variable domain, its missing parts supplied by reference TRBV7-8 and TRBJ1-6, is GAGVSQSPRYKVAKRGQDVALRCDPISGHVSLFWYQQALGQGPEFLTYFQNEAQLDKSGLPSDRFFAERPEGSVSTLKIQRTQQEDSAVYLCASSRQQGAVSPLHFGNGTRLTVT.

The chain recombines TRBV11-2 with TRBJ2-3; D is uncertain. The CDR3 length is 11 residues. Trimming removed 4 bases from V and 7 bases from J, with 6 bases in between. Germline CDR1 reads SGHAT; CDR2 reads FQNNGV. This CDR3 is CASSSLNTQYF. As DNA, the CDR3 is TGTGCCAGCAGCTCGCTAAATACGCAGTATTTT. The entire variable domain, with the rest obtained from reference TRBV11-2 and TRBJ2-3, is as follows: EAGVAQSPRYKIIEKRQSVAFWCNPISGHATLYWYQQILGQGPKLLIQFQNNGVVDDSQLPKDRFSAERLKGVDSTLKIQPAKLEDSAVYLCASSSLNTQYFGPGTRLTVL.

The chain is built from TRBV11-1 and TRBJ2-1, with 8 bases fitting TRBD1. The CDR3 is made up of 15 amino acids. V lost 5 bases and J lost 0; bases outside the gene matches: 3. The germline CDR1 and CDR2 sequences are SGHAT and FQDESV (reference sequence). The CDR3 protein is CASSAGTGSYNEQFF. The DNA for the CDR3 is TGTGCCAGCAGCGCCGGGACAGGCTCCTACAATGAGCAGTTCTTC.

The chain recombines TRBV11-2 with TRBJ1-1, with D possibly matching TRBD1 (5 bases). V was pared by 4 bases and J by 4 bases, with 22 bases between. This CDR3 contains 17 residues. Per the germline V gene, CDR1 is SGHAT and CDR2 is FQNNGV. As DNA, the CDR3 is TGTGCCAGCAGCTCACCCTCACGGGGGTCGTCGGGCACTGAAGCTTTCTTT. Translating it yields CASSSPSRGSSGTEAFF.

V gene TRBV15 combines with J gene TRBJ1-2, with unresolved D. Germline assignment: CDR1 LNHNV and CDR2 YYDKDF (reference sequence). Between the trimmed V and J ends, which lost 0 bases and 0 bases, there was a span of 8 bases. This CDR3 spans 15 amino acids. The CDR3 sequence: CATSRDSAANYGYTF. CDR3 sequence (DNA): TGTGCCACCAGCAGAGATTCGGCTGCTAACTATGGCTACACCTTC.

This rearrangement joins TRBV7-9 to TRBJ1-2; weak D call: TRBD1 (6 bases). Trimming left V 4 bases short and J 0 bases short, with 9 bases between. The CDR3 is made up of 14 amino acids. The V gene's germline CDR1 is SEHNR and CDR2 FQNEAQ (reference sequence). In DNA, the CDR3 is TGTGCCAGCAGCTCACAGGGTACTAACTATGGCTACACCTTC. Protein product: CASSSQGTNYGYTF.

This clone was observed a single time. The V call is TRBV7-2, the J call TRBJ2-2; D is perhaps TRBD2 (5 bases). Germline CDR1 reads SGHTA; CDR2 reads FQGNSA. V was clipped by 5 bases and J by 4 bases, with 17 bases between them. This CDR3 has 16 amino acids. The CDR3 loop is CASSRNGVRATGELFF. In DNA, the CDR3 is TGTGCCAGCAGCCGCAATGGAGTGAGGGCCACCGGGGAGCTGTTTTTT.

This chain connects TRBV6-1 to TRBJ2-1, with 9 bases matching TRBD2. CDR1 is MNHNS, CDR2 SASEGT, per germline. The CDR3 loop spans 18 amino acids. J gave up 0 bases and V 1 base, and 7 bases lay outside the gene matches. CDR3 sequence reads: CASSEGREGSHSYNEQFF. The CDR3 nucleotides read TGTGCCAGCAGTGAAGGGCGGGAGGGGAGCCACTCCTACAATGAGCAGTTCTTC.

The CDR3 spells CASSLSLPWLAGGTQETQYF. The DNA for the CDR3 is TGTGCCAGCAGCTTATCCCTGCCCTGGCTAGCGGGAGGAACTCAAGAGACCCAGTACTTC. The chain links TRBV7-8 to TRBJ2-5; 11 bases are shared with TRBD2. Trimming took 2 bases from V and 2 from J; bases not matched to a gene: 16. Germline-derived CDR1 and CDR2 are SGHVS and FQNEAQ. CDR3 length: 20 amino acids. The complete variable domain, with remaining parts taken from reference TRBV7-8 and TRBJ2-5, reads GAGVSQSPRYKVAKRGQDVALRCDPISGHVSLFWYQQALGQGPEFLTYFQNEAQLDKSGLPSDRFFAERPEGSVSTLKIQRTQQEDSAVYLCASSLSLPWLAGGTQETQYFGPGTRLLVL.